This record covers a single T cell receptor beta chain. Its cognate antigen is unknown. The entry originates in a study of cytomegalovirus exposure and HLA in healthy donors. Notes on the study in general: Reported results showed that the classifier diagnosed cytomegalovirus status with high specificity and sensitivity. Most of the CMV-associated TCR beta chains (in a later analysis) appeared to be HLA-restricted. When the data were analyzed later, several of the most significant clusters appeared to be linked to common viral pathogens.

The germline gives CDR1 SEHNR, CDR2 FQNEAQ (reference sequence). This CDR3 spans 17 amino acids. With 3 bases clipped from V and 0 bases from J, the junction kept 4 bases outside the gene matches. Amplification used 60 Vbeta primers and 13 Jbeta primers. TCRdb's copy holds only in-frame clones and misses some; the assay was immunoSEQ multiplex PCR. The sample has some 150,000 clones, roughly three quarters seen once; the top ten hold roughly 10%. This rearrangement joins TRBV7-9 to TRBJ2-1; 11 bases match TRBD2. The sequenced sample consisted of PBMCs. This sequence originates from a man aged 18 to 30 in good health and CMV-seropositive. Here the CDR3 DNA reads TGTGCCAGCAGCTTGGGACTAGCGGCGAGCTCCTACAATGAGCAGTTCTTC. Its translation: CASSLGLAASSYNEQFF.